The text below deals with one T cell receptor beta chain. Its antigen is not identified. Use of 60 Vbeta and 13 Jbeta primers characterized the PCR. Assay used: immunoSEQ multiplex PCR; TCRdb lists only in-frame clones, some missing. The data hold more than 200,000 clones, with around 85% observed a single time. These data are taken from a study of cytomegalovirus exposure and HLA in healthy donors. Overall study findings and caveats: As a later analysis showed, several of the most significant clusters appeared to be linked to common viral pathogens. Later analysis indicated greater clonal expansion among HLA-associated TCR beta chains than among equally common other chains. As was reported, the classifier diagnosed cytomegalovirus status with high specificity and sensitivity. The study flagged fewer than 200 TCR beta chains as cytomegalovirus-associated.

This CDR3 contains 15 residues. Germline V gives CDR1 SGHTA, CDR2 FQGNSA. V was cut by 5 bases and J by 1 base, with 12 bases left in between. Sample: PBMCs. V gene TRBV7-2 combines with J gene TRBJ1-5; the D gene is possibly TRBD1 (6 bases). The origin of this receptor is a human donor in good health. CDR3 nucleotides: TGTGCCAGCAGCCCAGAGACAGGAAGCAATCAGCCCCAGCATTTT. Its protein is CASSPETGSNQPQHF.